This T cell receptor (beta chain) was profiled in a study of cytomegalovirus exposure and HLA in healthy donors. TCRdb's table, derived via immunoSEQ multiplex PCR, lists solely in-frame clones and lacks some. The profile shows over 50,000 clones, around 93% of them singletons. With 6 bases removed from V and 7 bases from J, the gap between germline ends came to 13 bases. Germline CDR1 and CDR2: SGHVS and FNYEAQ. This CDR3 is built from 13 residues. The chain carries TRBV7-6 and TRBJ2-1, with D possibly TRBD2 on 7 matching bases. This receptor was identified in a man aged 18-30 years in good health and CMV-seropositive. Sequenced: PBMCs. In DNA form, the CDR3 reads TGTGCCAGCAGGGGGGGGCGGGAGAATGAGCAGTTCTTC. Translation: CASRGGRENEQFF.